This T cell receptor (beta chain) emerged from a study of CD8 T cells in Susac syndrome. CDR3 size: 16 residues. Germline values: CDR1 SGHTA, CDR2 FQGTGA. Germline trimming cut 2 bases from V and 7 bases from J; bases unmatched to any gene: 9. The patients who served as multiple sclerosis controls were treatment-naive and had stable or active relapsing-remitting disease that fulfilled the revised McDonald criteria. Study-level findings and limits: TCR sequencing and HLA analysis covered a relatively small number of individuals.

This clonotype occurred once. Antigen unknown. Reverse transcription of roughly 0.45 to 1 ug RNA used random hexamers. The method of amplification for TCR beta CDR3 was immunoSEQ multiplex PCR, covering 54 Vbeta and 13 Jbeta. Each CDR3 protein gets one entry after TCRdb re-called the immunoSEQ multiplex PCR reads with MiXCR. The sample includes roughly 130,000 distinct CDR3 sequences, roughly 94% seen only once; the top ten take approximately 0.13%. This clonotype was obtained from a human donor with multiple sclerosis. The sequencing input was CD4+ T cells from PBMCs. The chain uses TRBV7-3 and TRBJ2-1; 9 bases agree with TRBD2. The CDR3 loop is CASSLHSLAGQNEQFF. The CDR3 DNA follows: TGTGCCAGCAGCTTACATAGCCTAGCGGGGCAAAATGAGCAGTTCTTC.